The 5 T cell receptor beta chains presented below share a single source sample, sequenced in a study of blood T cell repertoires in COVID-19. Sequencing was performed with immunoSEQ multiplex PCR; in TCRdb, only in-frame clones are kept and a portion is missing. The table has around 100,000 clones, roughly 90% seen once. What was sequenced was peripheral blood. These receptor sequences come from a man aged 25-45 years in a cohort sampled during active COVID-19.

This clone was counted only a few times. The chain links TRBV4-1 to TRBJ2-1, with 9 bases matching TRBD2. After removal of 3 bases from V and 6 bases from J, the junction contained 9 bases not matched to a gene. CDR1 and CDR2 (germline): MGHRA, YSYEKL. The CDR3 runs to 16 residues. The CDR3 protein is CASSQVAGTSSNEQFF. The CDR3 DNA reads as TGCGCCAGCAGCCAGGTAGCCGGGACTAGCTCCAATGAGCAGTTCTTC.

The V gene is TRBV5-1, the J gene TRBJ2-2, with 7 nucleotides matching TRBD1. CDR1 is SGHRS, CDR2 YFSETQ, per germline. The CDR3 has 15 amino acids. V shed 4 bases and J 0 bases; nucleotides not matched to a gene: 3. The CDR3 reads CASSLGTANTGELFF. The CDR3 region has the DNA TGCGCCAGCAGCCTCGGGACAGCGAACACCGGGGAGCTGTTTTTT. The complete variable domain, with remaining parts taken from reference TRBV5-1 and TRBJ2-2, reads KAGVTQTPRYLIKTRGQQVTLSCSPISGHRSVSWYQQTPGQGLQFLFEYFSETQRNKGNFPGRFSGRQFSNSRSEMNVSTLELGDSALYLCASSLGTANTGELFFGEGSRLTVL.

The CDR3 here is CASSLDGGGSYEQYF. For the CDR3, the DNA is TGTGCCAGCAGCTTAGACGGGGGGGGCTCCTACGAGCAGTACTTC. This chain joins TRBV7-2 and TRBJ2-7, with 8 bases matching TRBD2. The germline V gene has CDR1 SGHTA and CDR2 FQGNSA. There are 15 residues in the CDR3. Trimming cost V 1 base and J 0 bases; bases outside gene matches: 2.

The rearrangement joins TRBV19 to TRBJ2-1, with 7 bases identical to TRBD1. The V gene's germline CDR1 is LNHDA and CDR2 SQIVND (reference sequence). CDR3 length: 14 amino acids. V gave up 5 bases and J gave up 0 bases; unmatched junction bases: 1. The CDR3 DNA reads as TGTGCCAGTAGTCAGGGGGTCTCCTACAATGAGCAGTTCTTC. Translation gives CASSQGVSYNEQFF.

The rearrangement uses TRBV18 and TRBJ1-4, with TRBD1 as a possible D gene (5 bases). Per germline, CDR1 KGHSH and CDR2 LQKENI. The CDR3 consists of 14 residues. V was trimmed by 3 bases and J by 8 bases, leaving 13 bases between them. Here the CDR3 reads CASSPSQGPEKLFF. The CDR3 nucleotides are TGTGCCAGCTCACCGTCCCAGGGCCCAGAAAAACTGTTTTTT.